A selection of T cell receptor beta chains follows, all from one sample in a study of blood T cell repertoires in COVID-19. The method was immunoSEQ multiplex PCR; TCRdb's version includes in-frame clones alone and lacks a portion of them. The repertoire has some 41,000 clones, about 86% of them found once; the top ten carry over 5%. Sequencing was carried out using peripheral blood. These receptors were collected from a man in his forties with active COVID-19. CDR3s include the opening cysteine and the closing phenylalanine or tryptophan. A D gene is named only where the DNA matches it firmly. Size tells how often a clone was seen (once, few, many) or the class of an expanded clone, and some rows leave it out.

v_call	d_call	j_call	clone_size	cdr3_nt	cdr3_aa
TRBV6-1	NA	TRBJ2-7	few	TGTGCCAGCAGTGAGGACTATTCCTACGAGCAGTACTTC	CASSEDYSYEQYF
TRBV6-4	TRBD1	TRBJ2-1	NA	TGTGCCAGCAGTGACTCCGGGACAGGGGGCAATGAGCAGTTCTTC	CASSDSGTGGNEQFF
TRBV5-1	TRBD2	TRBJ2-4	once	TGCGCCAGCAGCACAGGGACTAGCGGAAACATTCAGTACTTC	CASSTGTSGNIQYF
TRBV28	TRBD2	TRBJ2-3	NA	TGTGCCAGCAGTTTACCATGGACTAGCGGACACACAGATACGCAGTATTTT	CASSLPWTSGHTDTQYF
TRBV14	TRBD1	TRBJ1-2	NA	TGTGCCAGCAGCGTACAGGGGAAACACTATGGCTACACCTTC	CASSVQGKHYGYTF
TRBV5-1	TRBD1	TRBJ2-3	NA	TGCGCCAGCAGCTTGGATACAGGGGGCTTCGCAGATACGCAGTATTTT	CASSLDTGGFADTQYF
TRBV14	NA	TRBJ2-5	few	TGTGCCAGCAGCCAAGTCTCCCTGTACCAAGAGACCCAGTACTTC	CASSQVSLYQETQYF
TRBV7-9	NA	TRBJ2-3	NA	TGTGCCAGCAGCTCCCGAGGATCTAGCACAGATACGCAGTATTTT	CASSSRGSSTDTQYF
TRBV28	TRBD1	TRBJ1-1	NA	TGTGCCAGCACCACCGGGAACAGGGGGGGAACTGAAGCTTTCTTT	CASTTGNRGGTEAFF
TRBV4-2	TRBD2	TRBJ2-1	NA	TGTGCCAGCAGCGGGACTAGCGGGAGTGGTGAGCAGTTCTTC	CASSGTSGSGEQFF
TRBV18	NA	TRBJ1-2	NA	TGTGCCAGCTCCCCCGATGTGAGGGTGAGCGGCTACACCTTC	CASSPDVRVSGYTF
TRBV11-2	NA	TRBJ2-1	NA	TGTGCCAGCAGCCTAGTGGACAGTGCGTACTCGAGCTCCTACAATGAGCAGTTCTTC	CASSLVDSAYSSSYNEQFF
TRBV9	TRBD2	TRBJ2-2	NA	TGTGCCAGCAGCCCCTCTAGCGGGAGGGCCATCACCGGGGAGCTGTTTTTT	CASSPSSGRAITGELFF
TRBV30	NA	TRBJ1-4	NA	TGTGCCTGGGCCAAGGGGTCGGGTAATGAAAAACTGTTTTTT	CAWAKGSGNEKLFF
TRBV5-5	TRBD1	TRBJ2-1	NA	TGTGCCAGCAGCTTCCTTCCCGGGACAGGGGGGCGCAATGAGCAGTTCTTC	CASSFLPGTGGRNEQFF
TRBV29-1	NA	TRBJ1-1	NA	TGCAGCGTTGAAGTGGGACACGGGAACACTGAAGCTTTCTTT	CSVEVGHGNTEAFF
TRBV15	NA	TRBJ1-3	once	TGTGCCACCAGCAGGGACAGTTTCAGCTCTGGAAACACCATATATTTT	CATSRDSFSSGNTIYF
TRBV7-9	TRBD2	TRBJ2-5	few	TGTGCCAGCAGCTTAGCGGTAACGGGAGGAGAGACCCAGTACTTC	CASSLAVTGGETQYF
TRBV18	NA	TRBJ2-2	NA	TGTGCCAGCTCACCCCCCGGCACAGGCGGCACCGGGGAGCTGTTTTTT	CASSPPGTGGTGELFF
TRBV30	TRBD1	TRBJ2-5	NA	TGTGCCTGGAGTTCGACAGGGGCGCGGGAGACCCAGTACTTC	CAWSSTGARETQYF
TRBV30	TRBD1	TRBJ1-2	NA	TGTGCCTGCTTTTCCGGACAGGGGGCTGAGGGCTACACCTTC	CACFSGQGAEGYTF
TRBV6-5	NA	TRBJ1-1	NA	TGTGCCAGCCACACAGGGACGGTGAACACTGAAGCTTTCTTT	CASHTGTVNTEAFF